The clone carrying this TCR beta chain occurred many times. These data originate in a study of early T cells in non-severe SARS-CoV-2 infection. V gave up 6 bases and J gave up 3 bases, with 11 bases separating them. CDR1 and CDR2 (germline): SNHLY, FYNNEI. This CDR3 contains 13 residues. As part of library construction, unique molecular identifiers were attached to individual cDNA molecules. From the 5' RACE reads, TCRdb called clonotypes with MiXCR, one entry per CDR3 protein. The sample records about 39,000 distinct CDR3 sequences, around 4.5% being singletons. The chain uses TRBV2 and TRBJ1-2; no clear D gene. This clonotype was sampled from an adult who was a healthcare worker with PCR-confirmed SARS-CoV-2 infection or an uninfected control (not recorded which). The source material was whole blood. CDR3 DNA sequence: TGTGCCAGCAGGATACAGTCGGACTATGGCTACACCTTC. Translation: CASRIQSDYGYTF.